The clone carrying this T cell receptor beta chain has more than one count but fewer than ten. Its antigen is still unknown. The data were obtained in a study of T-cell memory formation after mild COVID-19. At the level of the study: Largely donor-specific TCR clusters were found.

Study-wide points: Shrinking CD4+ clones were chiefly CM and EM; CD8+ ones were chiefly EMRA. Pre-infection memory held some responding clones, suggesting pre-existing cross-reactive T cells responded.

TCRdb re-called the 5' RACE reads through MiXCR, storing one row per CDR3 protein. The sample holds approximately 480,000 distinct CDR3 sequences, about 20% seen once. The ends lost 11 bases at V and 4 bases at J; junction bases unmatched: 7. The CDR3 totals 12 residues. The gene calls are TRBV12-3 or TRBV12-4 and TRBJ1-1; 7 nucleotides match TRBD1. The TCR originated in an adult woman who had mild COVID-19 (a few samples of this study predate the infection). Cell type and time point are not known. The material sequenced was PBMCs or a T cell subset sorted from them (not recorded which). CDR3 in DNA: TGTGCCTGCTCTCCAGGGGGCACTGAAGCTTTCTTT. Translation: CACSPGGTEAFF.